This entry lists 4 T cell receptor beta chains sequenced from one sample in a study of control samples from healthy donors and cancer patients. Only in-frame clones appear in the TCRdb table, and some are missing; sequencing was by immunoSEQ multiplex PCR. Among under 200,000 clones, around 96% were seen once, and the ten largest hold 8.5%. The sequencing sample was made of blood. The receptors stem from a woman between 35 and 50 years old in good health.

The gene calls are TRBV5-5 and TRBJ1-2, with D tentatively TRBD1 (5 bases). The CDR3 extends over 17 amino acids. The ends were cut back, 2 bases at V and 1 base at J, with 18 bases in the middle. The germline CDR1 and CDR2 sequences are SGHKS and YYEKEE (reference sequence). The CDR3 DNA follows: TGTGCCAGCAGCTTTTGGGCAGGGTCCAGGAATAACTATGGCTACACCTTC. Translated: CASSFWAGSRNNYGYTF.

J is TRBJ1-1 and V is TRBV9; D gene unclear. With 0 bases removed from V and 4 bases from J, the gap between germline ends came to 16 bases. The CDR3 loop spans 16 amino acids. CDR1 is SGDLS and CDR2 is YYNGEE in the germline V gene. The CDR3 region is CASSVGLLEGITEAFF. The CDR3 DNA reads as TGTGCCAGCAGCGTAGGACTCCTGGAAGGGATCACTGAAGCTTTCTTT.

The rearrangement joins TRBV4-3 to TRBJ1-6; D unresolved. The germline V and J ends were trimmed by 1 base and 3 bases, with 7 bases remaining between them. This CDR3 spans 15 amino acids. Germline CDR1 and CDR2: LGHNA and YSLEER. The CDR3: CASSQGLDYNSPLHF. The CDR3 DNA reads as TGCGCCAGCAGCCAAGGTCTTGACTATAATTCACCCCTCCACTTT.

This rearrangement joins TRBV29-1 to TRBJ2-7, with 8 nucleotides matching TRBD1. This CDR3 is built from 13 residues. CDR1 and CDR2 from the germline V gene are SQVTM and ANQGSEA. The V segment lost 2 bases and the J segment 5 bases; nucleotides outside the gene matches: 5. The CDR3 DNA follows: TGCAGCGTTGAACGACAGGGGAAGGACGAGCAGTACTTC. Its protein is CSVERQGKDEQYF.